Reported below is one TCR beta chain. The source of the PBMCs was 10 ml of fresh peripheral blood. The source of the sample is a study of T cells in Graves' hyperthyroidism and ophthalmopathy. Amplification targeted TCR beta CDR3 regions from RNA transcripts. TCR CDR3 underwent first-round RT-PCR with the HTBI primer set. A single record per CDR3 protein comes from TCRdb applying MiXCR to the multiplex PCR reads. The repertoire holds over 700,000 distinct CDR3 sequences, with roughly a sixth as singletons. The CDR3 is 15 residues long. V trimming: 3 bases; J trimming: 7 bases; junction bases outside the gene matches: 8. CDR1 is MDHEN and CDR2 is SYDVKM in the germline V gene.

This chain connects TRBV28 to TRBJ2-7; 11 positions match TRBD1. This TCR derives from a woman between 45 and 60 years old with Graves' hyperthyroidism that later progressed to Graves' ophthalmopathy. The sample taken for sequencing was blood. The CDR3 DNA sequence: TGTGCCAGCAGTTTGCCGGGACAGGGGGTAGAGGAGCAGTACTTC. Translated, it gives CASSLPGQGVEEQYF. Full variable domain (rest looked up from reference TRBV28 and TRBJ2-7): DVKVTQSSRYLVKRTGEKVFLECVQDMDHENMFWYRQDPGLGLRLIYFSYDVKMKEKGDIPEGYSVSREKKERFSLILESASTNQTSMYLCASSLPGQGVEEQYFGPGTRLTVT.